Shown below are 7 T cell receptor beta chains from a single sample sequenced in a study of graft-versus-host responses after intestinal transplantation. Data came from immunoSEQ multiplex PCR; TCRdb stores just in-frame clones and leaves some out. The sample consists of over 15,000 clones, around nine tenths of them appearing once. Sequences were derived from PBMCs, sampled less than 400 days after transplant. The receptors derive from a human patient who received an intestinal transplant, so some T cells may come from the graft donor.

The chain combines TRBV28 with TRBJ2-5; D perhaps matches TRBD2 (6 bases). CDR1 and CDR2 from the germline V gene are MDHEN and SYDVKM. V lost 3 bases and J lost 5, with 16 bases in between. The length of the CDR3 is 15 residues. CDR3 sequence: CASSFNVGSGETQYF. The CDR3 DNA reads TGTGCCAGCAGTTTTAATGTAGGCAGCGGGGAGACCCAGTACTTC.

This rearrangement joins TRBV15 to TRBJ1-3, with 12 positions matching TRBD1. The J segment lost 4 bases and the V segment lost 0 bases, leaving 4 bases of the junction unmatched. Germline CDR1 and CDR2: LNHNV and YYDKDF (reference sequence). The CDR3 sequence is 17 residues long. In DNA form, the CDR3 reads TGTGCCACCAGCAGAGATTATGGGACAGGGGGCGGAAACACCATATATTTT. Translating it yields CATSRDYGTGGGNTIYF.

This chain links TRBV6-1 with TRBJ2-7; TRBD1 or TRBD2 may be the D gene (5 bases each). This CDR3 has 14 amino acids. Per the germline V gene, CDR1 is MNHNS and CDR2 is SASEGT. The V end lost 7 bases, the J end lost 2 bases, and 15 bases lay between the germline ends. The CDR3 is CASTPPGRAYEQYF. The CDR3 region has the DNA TGTGCCAGCACCCCCCCGGGACGGGCCTACGAGCAGTACTTC.

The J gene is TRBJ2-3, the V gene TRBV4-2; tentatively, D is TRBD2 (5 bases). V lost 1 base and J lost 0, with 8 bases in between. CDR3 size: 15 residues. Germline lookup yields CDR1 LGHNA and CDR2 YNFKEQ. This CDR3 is CASSQVWESTDTQYF. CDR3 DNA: TGTGCCAGCAGCCAAGTTTGGGAGAGCACAGATACGCAGTATTTT.

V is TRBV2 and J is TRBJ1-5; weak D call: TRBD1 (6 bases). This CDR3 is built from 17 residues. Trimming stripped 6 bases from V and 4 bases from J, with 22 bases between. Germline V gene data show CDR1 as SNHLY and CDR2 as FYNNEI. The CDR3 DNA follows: TGTGCCAGCAGCCGCGGACAGATTACCCCCTCTAATCAGCCCCAGCATTTT. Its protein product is CASSRGQITPSNQPQHF.

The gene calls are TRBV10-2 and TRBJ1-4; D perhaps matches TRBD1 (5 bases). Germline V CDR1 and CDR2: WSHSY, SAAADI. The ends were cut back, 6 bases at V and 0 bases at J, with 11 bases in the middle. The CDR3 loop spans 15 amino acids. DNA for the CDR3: TGCGCCAGCAGCCGACAGCTTACAACTAATGAAAAACTGTTTTTT. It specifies CASSRQLTTNEKLFF.

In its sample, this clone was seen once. In nucleotides, the CDR3 is TGTGCCTGGAGTGTACGGACAGGCGTTTTATACACTGAAGCTTTCTTT. Its protein product is CAWSVRTGVLYTEAFF. V is TRBV30 and J is TRBJ1-1; 7 nucleotides line up with TRBD1. This CDR3 has 16 residues. The V segment lost 0 bases and the J segment 3 bases; nucleotides outside the gene matches: 10. The germline gives CDR1 GTSNPN, CDR2 SVGIG (reference sequence).